The present T cell receptor beta chain was sequenced within a study of shared clonotypes between healthy human individuals. Across the whole study: Donors, aged 18 to 49, were two women and a few men. Per donor, CD8 memory used one plate, CD8 naive used two, CD4 memory used three and CD4 naive used three. Findings and caveats of the study: Sequencing of the sorted subsets was shown by rarefaction to be incomplete despite large depth.

To note about this clone: Its matching antigen is unknown. Other DNA sequences of this sample code for an identical CDR3.

Splitting of each subset's genomic DNA was done evenly across several immunoSEQ plates. TCRdb's table, derived via immunoSEQ multiplex PCR, lists solely in-frame clones and lacks some. The table has roughly 2.5 million clones, more than 90% seen once. Trimming took 0 bases from V and 0 from J, leaving 7 bases between them. CDR3 length equals 15 residues. Germline lookup yields CDR1 SGHRS and CDR2 YFSETQ. The source of this sequence is a man between 18 and 35 years old in good health. The sample taken for sequencing was naive CD4+ T cells sorted from blood. Noted subset: CD45RA+ positively selected. This chain uses TRBV5-1 with TRBJ2-4; no firm D call. The CDR3 region is CASSLEGLAKNIQYF. The CDR3 bases are TGCGCCAGCAGCTTGGAGGGATTAGCCAAAAACATTCAGTACTTC.